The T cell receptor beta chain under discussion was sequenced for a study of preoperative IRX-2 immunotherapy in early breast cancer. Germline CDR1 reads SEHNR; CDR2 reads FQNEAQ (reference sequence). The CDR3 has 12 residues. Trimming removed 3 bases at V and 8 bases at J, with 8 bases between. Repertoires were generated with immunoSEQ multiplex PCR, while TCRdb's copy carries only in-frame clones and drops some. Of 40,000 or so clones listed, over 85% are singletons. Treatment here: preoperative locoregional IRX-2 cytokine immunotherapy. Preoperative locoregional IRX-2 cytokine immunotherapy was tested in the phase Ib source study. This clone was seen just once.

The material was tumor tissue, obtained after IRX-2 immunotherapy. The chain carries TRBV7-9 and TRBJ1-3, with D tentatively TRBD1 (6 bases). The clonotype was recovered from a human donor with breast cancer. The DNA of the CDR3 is TGTGCCAGCAGCTTTAGGGGGGACACCATATATTTT. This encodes CASSFRGDTIYF.